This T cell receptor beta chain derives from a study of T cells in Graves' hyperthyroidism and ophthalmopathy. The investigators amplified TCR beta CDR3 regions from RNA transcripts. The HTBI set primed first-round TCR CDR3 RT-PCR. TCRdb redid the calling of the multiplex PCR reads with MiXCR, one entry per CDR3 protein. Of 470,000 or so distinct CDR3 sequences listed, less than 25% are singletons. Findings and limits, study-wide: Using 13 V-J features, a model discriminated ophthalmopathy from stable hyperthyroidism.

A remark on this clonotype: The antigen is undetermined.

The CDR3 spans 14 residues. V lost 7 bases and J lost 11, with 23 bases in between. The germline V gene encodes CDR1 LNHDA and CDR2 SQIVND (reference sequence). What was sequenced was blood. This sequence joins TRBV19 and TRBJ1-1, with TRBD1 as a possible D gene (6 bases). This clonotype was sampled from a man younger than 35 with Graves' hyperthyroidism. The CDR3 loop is CASTPLPGARRAFF. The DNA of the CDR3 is TGTGCCAGTACCCCCCTCCCAGGGGCGCGAAGGGCTTTCTTT.